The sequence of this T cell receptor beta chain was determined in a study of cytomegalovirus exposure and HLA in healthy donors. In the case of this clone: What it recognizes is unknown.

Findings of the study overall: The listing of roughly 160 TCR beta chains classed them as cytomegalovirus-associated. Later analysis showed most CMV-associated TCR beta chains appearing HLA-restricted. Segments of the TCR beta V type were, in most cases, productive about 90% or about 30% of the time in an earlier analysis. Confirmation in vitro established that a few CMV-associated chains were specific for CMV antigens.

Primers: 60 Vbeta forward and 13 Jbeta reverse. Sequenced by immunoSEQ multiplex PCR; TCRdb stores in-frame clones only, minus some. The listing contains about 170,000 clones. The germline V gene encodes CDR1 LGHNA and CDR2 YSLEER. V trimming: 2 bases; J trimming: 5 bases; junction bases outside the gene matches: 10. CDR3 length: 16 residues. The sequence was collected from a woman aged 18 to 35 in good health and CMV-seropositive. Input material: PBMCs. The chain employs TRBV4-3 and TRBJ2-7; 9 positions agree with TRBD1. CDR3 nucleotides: TGCGCCAGCAGCCAAAAGAGGTGGGACAGGGCCGACGAGCAGTACTTC. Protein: CASSQKRWDRADEQYF.